This T cell receptor (beta chain) derives from a study of beta chain features in type 1 diabetes. On the study more broadly: Examination covered roughly 100,000,000 sorted cells spanning all samples.

General study points: All four CD4+ subsets from Type 1 diabetes patients carried moderately but significantly shorter TCRB CDR3s. Insertions were fewer and deletions more numerous at VDJ junctions in type 1 diabetes patients.

The CDR3 runs to 16 residues. Germline lookup yields CDR1 SEHNR and CDR2 FQNEAQ (reference sequence). With 5 bases clipped from V and 6 bases from J, the junction kept 12 bases outside the gene matches. As regards this clone: Its antigen is unknown.

TCRB transcripts that were expressed got sequenced, as all of the isolated RNA had been reverse transcribed. Profiling relied on immunoSEQ multiplex PCR, and the TCRdb table lists in-frame clones only, not all of them. The table records about 280,000 clones, 14% to 15% of them present only once. The source is a man aged 18 to 29 with type 1 diabetes. Sequencing input: naive CD4+ T cells from blood. This chain links TRBV7-9 with TRBJ2-3; 9 bases agree with TRBD1. CDR3: CASSRPGQGFFDTQYF. As DNA, the CDR3 is TGTGCCAGCAGCCGACCGGGACAGGGCTTTTTCGATACGCAGTATTTT.